This TCR beta chain was found in a study of technical replicates of blood from several donors. V gave up 5 bases and J gave up 1 base, with 15 bases separating them. This CDR3 contains 15 residues. The germline V gene encodes CDR1 SGHRS and CDR2 YFSETQ. Produced via immunoSEQ multiplex PCR; TCRdb's table is partial and in-frame only. The sample has approximately 78,000 clones, 95% seen once. The sample was T cells isolated from PBMCs. The receptor's source is a human donor in good health. The gene calls are TRBV5-1 and TRBJ1-1, with D possibly TRBD1 on 5 matching bases. The CDR3 sequence is CASSPADNQNTEAFF. As DNA, the CDR3 is TGCGCCAGCAGTCCGGCGGACAACCAGAACACTGAAGCTTTCTTT.